These 18 T cell receptor beta chains were all obtained from the same sample, sequenced in a study of OX40 agonist ivuxolimab in advanced cancers. Here immunoSEQ multiplex PCR was the method, and the copy in TCRdb shows in-frame clones only, minus some. The repertoire holds about 42,000 clones, with around 87% as singletons. Sequenced here: CD4+ or CD8+ T cells sorted from blood, sampled in a trial of the OX40 agonist ivuxolimab. Receptor source: an adult with an advanced solid tumor such as melanoma, head and neck, liver or kidney cancer.

The rearrangement joins TRBV28 to TRBJ1-2; TRBD1 matches 7 bases. Germline assignment: CDR1 MDHEN and CDR2 SYDVKM. This CDR3 has 14 residues. The J segment lost 4 bases and the V segment lost 5 bases, leaving 7 bases of the junction unmatched. The CDR3 nucleotides are TGTGCCAGCAGTCCCCCCGACAGGGTCTATGGCTACACCTTC. The encoded protein is CASSPPDRVYGYTF.

The count of this clone is one. V gene TRBV9 combines with J gene TRBJ1-2; D might be TRBD1 (6 bases). The CDR3 covers 15 residues. Germline V gene lookup returns CDR1 SGDLS and CDR2 YYNGEE. With 3 bases removed from V and 2 bases from J, the gap between germline ends came to 14 bases. CDR3 in amino acids: CASSDPGEGNYGYTF. CDR3 bases: TGTGCCAGCAGCGACCCAGGGGAGGGAAACTATGGCTACACCTTC.

The chain combines TRBV28 with TRBJ2-3; D is ambiguous. CDR1 is MDHEN and CDR2 is SYDVKM in the germline V gene. The V gene lost 5 bases and the J gene lost 5 bases, with 20 bases spanning the gap. This CDR3 is 16 amino acids long. The CDR3 nucleotides read TGTGCCAGCAGTCCTATACAGTTCGCCTTAGAAGATACGCAGTATTTT. Encoded protein: CASSPIQFALEDTQYF.

The rearrangement uses TRBV6-5 and TRBJ2-1; 13 bases match TRBD2. V trimming: 6 bases; J trimming: 7 bases; junction bases outside the gene matches: 6. CDR3 length equals 15 residues. Germline CDR1 MNHEY, CDR2 SVGAGI. The CDR3 DNA sequence: TGTGCCAGCAGCCAAACTAGCGGGGGGGGGAATGAGCAGTTCTTC. This translates into CASSQTSGGGNEQFF.

V and J are TRBV6-1 and TRBJ2-7; 7 nucleotides align to TRBD2. CDR1 MNHNS and CDR2 SASEGT come from the germline V gene. The ends lost 3 bases at V and 0 bases at J; junction bases unmatched: 14. This CDR3 has 18 amino acids. The CDR3 sequence: CASSDPVSSGLSSYEQYF. CDR3 coding DNA: TGTGCCAGCAGTGACCCCGTCTCTAGCGGCCTAAGCTCCTACGAGCAGTACTTC.

CDR3 residues: CAWAGTSGSDEQYF. The CDR3, as DNA: TGTGCCTGGGCCGGGACTAGCGGGAGTGACGAGCAGTACTTC. This chain connects TRBV30 to TRBJ2-7; 14 bases agree with TRBD2. Germline V gene lookup returns CDR1 GTSNPN and CDR2 SVGIG (reference sequence). J gave up 5 bases and V 5 bases, and 5 bases lay outside the gene matches. There are 14 residues in the CDR3.

The chain employs TRBV4-1 and TRBJ2-1, with 7 bases matching TRBD2. V shed 1 base and J 2 bases; nucleotides not matched to a gene: 2. This CDR3 is 15 amino acids long. Germline V gene lookup returns CDR1 MGHRA and CDR2 YSYEKL. CDR3 DNA sequence: TGCGCCAGCAGCCAAGGAAGCGGGACCTACAATGAGCAGTTCTTC. This translates into CASSQGSGTYNEQFF.

This clone was observed once. The chain has TRBV4-1 and TRBJ1-6, with unresolved D. The CDR3 contains 17 residues. V lost 1 base, J lost 4 bases, and 14 bases lay in between. The V gene's germline CDR1 is MGHRA and CDR2 YSYEKL. CDR3: CASSQVGQTEYNSPLHF. As DNA, the CDR3 is TGCGCCAGCAGCCAAGTAGGGCAAACCGAGTATAATTCACCCCTCCACTTT.

The chain is built from TRBV4-1 and TRBJ2-5; no clear D. Germline CDR1 MGHRA, CDR2 YSYEKL. Trimming took off 2 bases at V and 2 bases at J, with 9 bases between the two ends. The CDR3 covers 14 residues. The CDR3 region has the DNA TGCGCCAGCAGCCAACTATCAGGACAAGAGACCCAGTACTTC. Protein sequence: CASSQLSGQETQYF.

V is TRBV14 and J is TRBJ2-5, with TRBD1 matching over 7 bases. The V gene's germline CDR1 is SGHDN and CDR2 FVKESK. V shed 4 bases, J shed 1 base, and the junction held 3 bases outside the gene matches. CDR3 length: 14 amino acids. The CDR3 coding sequence is TGTGCCAGCAGCCGGGACAGCTTCCAAGAGACCCAGTACTTC. It is translated as CASSRDSFQETQYF.

The V call is TRBV7-2, the J call TRBJ2-3, with D perhaps TRBD2 (5 bases). Trimming left V 4 bases short and J 6 bases short, with 11 bases between. The CDR3 loop spans 13 amino acids. Germline CDR1 SGHTA, CDR2 FQGNSA. CDR3 region: CASSSDFRDTQYF. DNA for the CDR3: TGTGCCAGCAGCTCGGACTTTAGGGATACGCAGTATTTT.

The chain joins TRBV7-9 to TRBJ2-3; tentative D call: TRBD1 (6 bases). The ends were cut back, 4 bases at V and 0 bases at J, with 17 bases in the middle. Germline lookup yields CDR1 SEHNR and CDR2 FQNEAQ (reference sequence). This CDR3 comprises 17 residues. The CDR3 coding sequence is TGTGCCAGCAGCTCCCACCGTGGGACATCTAGCACAGATACGCAGTATTTT. Protein: CASSSHRGTSSTDTQYF.

In its sample, this clone was seen a few times. V usage is TRBV5-1 and J usage is TRBJ2-7, with D perhaps matching TRBD1 (5 bases). The V and J ends lost 4 bases and 0 bases respectively, with 14 bases between them. Germline V gene lookup returns CDR1 SGHRS and CDR2 YFSETQ. The CDR3 is made up of 15 amino acids. The DNA for the CDR3 is TGCGCCAGCAGCCAGGACATCGGCCCCTCCTACGAGCAGTACGTC. Translated, it gives CASSQDIGPSYEQYV.

J is TRBJ1-5 and V is TRBV25-1, with unresolved D. V dropped 2 bases and J dropped 5 bases, with 10 bases sitting between them. The length of the CDR3 is 14 residues. CDR1 MGHDK and CDR2 SYGVNS come from the germline V gene. The CDR3 here is CASSEDKYYQPQHF. The CDR3 DNA follows: TGTGCCAGCAGTGAAGACAAGTACTATCAGCCCCAGCATTTT.

This chain connects TRBV27 to TRBJ1-2; D is unresolved. Looked up from germline, CDR1 is MNHEY and CDR2 is SMNVEV (reference sequence). CDR3 size: 13 residues. Trimming took 4 bases from V and 0 from J, leaving 6 bases between them. The DNA of the CDR3 is TGTGCCAGCAGTTGGTCCGCTAACTATGGCTACACCTTC. Its protein is CASSWSANYGYTF.

This chain connects TRBV29-1 to TRBJ1-2, with D perhaps TRBD1 (5 bases). The V gene lost 6 bases and the J gene lost 3 bases, with 14 bases spanning the gap. The CDR3 consists of 13 residues. Germline V gene sequence: CDR1 SQVTM, CDR2 ANQGSEA. CDR3 residues: CSVQGFVDYGYTF. The CDR3 DNA sequence: TGCAGCGTCCAGGGTTTTGTTGACTATGGCTACACCTTC.

J is TRBJ2-7 and V is TRBV19; D is perhaps TRBD1 or TRBD2 (5 bases each). This CDR3 has 14 amino acids. From germline, CDR1 is LNHDA and CDR2 SQIVND (reference sequence). V lost 5 bases, J lost 4 bases, and 15 bases lay in between. In DNA, the CDR3 is TGTGCCAGTAGTGTACAGGCTAGCTCGTACGAGCAGTACGTC. This encodes CASSVQASSYEQYV.

This clone was detected once. The J gene is TRBJ1-4, the V gene TRBV2; 9 positions match TRBD1. V shed 9 bases and J 7 bases; nucleotides not matched to a gene: 15. The CDR3 covers 16 residues. Germline values: CDR1 SNHLY, CDR2 FYNNEI. The CDR3 region is CASRTGVNRESEKLFF. CDR3 bases: TGTGCCAGTCGGACAGGGGTTAACCGGGAGAGTGAAAAACTGTTTTTT.